This TCR beta chain originates from a study of OX40 agonist ivuxolimab in advanced cancers. Concerning the study at large: Ivuxolimab, which targeted the costimulatory receptor OX40 (CD134), was an agonistic, fully human IgG2 monoclonal antibody. Intravenous ivuxolimab was administered to patients every 2 weeks at six dose levels: 0.01, 0.1, 0.3, 1.5, 3 and 10 mg/kg. Of the approximately 54 patients in dose escalation, some 19 had hepatocellular carcinoma, around 15 had melanoma, 9 had renal cell carcinoma and 9 had head and neck cancer. The dose-escalation cohort was over 70% male with a mean age of about 58 years, ranging from roughly 23 to 90. Prior anti-PD-1, anti-PD-L1 or anti-CTLA-4 therapy was permitted, and about 40% of dose-escalation patients had received checkpoint inhibitors. Partial responses were achieved by three dose-escalation patients, of whom one had hepatocellular carcinoma and two had cutaneous melanoma. Peripheral TCRbeta sequencing aimed to test whether ivuxolimab altered TCR sequence diversity and caused clonal T-cell expansion. The monotherapy dose-escalation portion (N ≈ 52 patients) of the phase I ivuxolimab trial is reported in the paper.

Patients with autoimmune disease history or receiving systemic immunosuppression were excluded from the trial. Peripheral blood for TCR sequencing was collected from all dose cohorts at baseline, on cycle 4 day 1, and on cycle 7 day 1. The samples were drawn from a first-in-human, open-label, multicenter phase I dose-escalation trial of ivuxolimab. Adults with locally advanced or metastatic head and neck squamous cell, hepatocellular, melanoma or renal cell carcinoma were enrolled in the trial. Before TCR sequencing, CD4+ T cells and CD8+ T cells from peripheral blood were sorted into separate populations. With regard to this clone: This receptor's antigen is unknown. Within one base of it there is no much larger clone, and no base qualities were kept.

Results the study describes overall, beyond this receptor: Antigen specificity was not determined for the clonally expanded peripheral T cells. After ivuxolimab, expanded clones were on average more numerous among CD8+ T cells than among CD4+ T cells. In the 0.1-3.0 mg/kg groups, partial responders had among the lowest normalized peripheral clonal expansion, particularly in CD8+ T cells. Low levels of normalized T-cell clonal expansion were also seen in some patients who did not respond. At doses of 0.1 to 3.0 mg/kg, clonal expansion of both CD4+ and CD8+ blood T cells was observed from baseline to week 6.

For sequencing of the TCRbeta CDR3 region, genomic DNA was extracted from the sorted cells. The immunoSEQ Assay was used for sequencing of TCRbeta CDR3 regions. TCRdb obtained this table from immuneACCESS and retained in-frame rearrangements with V and J assigned. These tables miss some clones; where compared with another copy, unresolved V genes account for less than half of the shortfall, and the remainder is unexplained. The table for this sample lists 70,000 or so clones; 85% to 90% of them were counted only once. Under 1% of the sample rests with the top ten. For CDR1 and CDR2, the germline V gene lists SGHRS and YFSETQ. The junction shows trimming of 3 bases on V and 3 bases on J, and the gene matches do not reach 6 bases of it. The cysteine opens and the phenylalanine closes a CDR3 of 15 amino acids. The kept DNA is CDR3 alone, 45 bases in frame from the first base.

The V and J segments used are TRBV5-1 and TRBJ2-5; TRBD2 lines up with 9 middle nucleotides. This TCR was recovered from an adult with an advanced solid tumor such as melanoma, head and neck, liver or kidney cancer. This material consisted of CD4+ or CD8+ T cells sorted from blood, taken in a trial of the OX40 agonist ivuxolimab. The CDR3 protein sequence reads: CASSSLTSGEETQYF. The DNA sequence is TGCGCCAGCAGCTCCTTGACTAGCGGAGAAGAGACCCAGTACTTC.